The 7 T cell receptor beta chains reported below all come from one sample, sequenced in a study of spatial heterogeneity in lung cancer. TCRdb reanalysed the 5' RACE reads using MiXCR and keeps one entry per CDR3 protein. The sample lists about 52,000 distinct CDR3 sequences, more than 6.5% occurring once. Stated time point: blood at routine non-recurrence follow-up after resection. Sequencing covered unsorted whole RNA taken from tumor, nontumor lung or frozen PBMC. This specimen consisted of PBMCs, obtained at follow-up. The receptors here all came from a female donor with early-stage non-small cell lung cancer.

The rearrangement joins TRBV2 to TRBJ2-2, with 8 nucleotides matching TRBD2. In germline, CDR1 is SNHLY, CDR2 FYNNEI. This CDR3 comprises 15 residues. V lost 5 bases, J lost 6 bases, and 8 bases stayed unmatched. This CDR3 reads CASSPPGGVSGELFF. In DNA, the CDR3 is TGTGCCAGCAGTCCACCCGGGGGGGTCTCCGGGGAGCTGTTTTTT.

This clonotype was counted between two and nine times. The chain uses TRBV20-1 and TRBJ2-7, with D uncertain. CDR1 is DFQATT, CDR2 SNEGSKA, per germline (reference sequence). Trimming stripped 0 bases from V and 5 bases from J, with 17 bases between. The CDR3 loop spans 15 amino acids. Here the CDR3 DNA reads TGCAGTGCTAGAGATCCCTCAGGTATGGGCGACGAGCAGTACTTC. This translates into CSARDPSGMGDEQYF.

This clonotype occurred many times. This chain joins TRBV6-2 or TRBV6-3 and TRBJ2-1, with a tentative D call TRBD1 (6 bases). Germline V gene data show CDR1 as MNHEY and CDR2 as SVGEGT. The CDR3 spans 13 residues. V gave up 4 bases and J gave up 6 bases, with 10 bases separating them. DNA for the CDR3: TGTGCCAGCAGTTCGTGGGGGCTCAATGAGCAGTTCTTC. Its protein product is CASSSWGLNEQFF.

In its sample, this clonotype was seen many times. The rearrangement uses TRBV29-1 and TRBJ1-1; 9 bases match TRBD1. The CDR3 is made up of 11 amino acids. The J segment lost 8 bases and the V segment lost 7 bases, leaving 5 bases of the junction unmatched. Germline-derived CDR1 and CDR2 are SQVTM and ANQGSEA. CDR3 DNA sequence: TGCAGCGGTGACAGGGGGAGGGAAGCTTTCTTT. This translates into CSGDRGREAFF.

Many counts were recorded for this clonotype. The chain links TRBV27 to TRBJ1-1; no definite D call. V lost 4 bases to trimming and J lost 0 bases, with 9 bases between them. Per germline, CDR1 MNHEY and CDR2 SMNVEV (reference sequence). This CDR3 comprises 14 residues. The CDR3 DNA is TGTGCCAGCAGTTCAAGGTTCATGAACACTGAAGCTTTCTTT. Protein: CASSSRFMNTEAFF.

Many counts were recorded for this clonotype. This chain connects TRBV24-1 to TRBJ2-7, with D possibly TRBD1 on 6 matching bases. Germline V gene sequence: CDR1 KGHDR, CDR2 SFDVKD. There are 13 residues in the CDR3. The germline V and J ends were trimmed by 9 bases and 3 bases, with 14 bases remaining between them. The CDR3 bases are TGTGCCACCCCTAGGACAGACCACTACGAGCAGTACTTC. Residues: CATPRTDHYEQYF.

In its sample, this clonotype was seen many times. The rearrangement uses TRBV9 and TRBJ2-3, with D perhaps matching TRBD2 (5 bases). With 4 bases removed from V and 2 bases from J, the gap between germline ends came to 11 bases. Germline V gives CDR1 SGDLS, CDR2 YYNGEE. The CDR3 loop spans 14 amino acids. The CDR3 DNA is TGTGCCAGCAGCCTTAACGGGGACACAGATACGCAGTATTTT. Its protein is CASSLNGDTDTQYF.